This T cell receptor (beta chain) stems from a study of blood T cells in healthy people across ages. Study background: Capturing about one barcoded beta molecule per two T cells was achieved by template switching.

The CDR3 covers 13 residues. Germline V gene lookup returns CDR1 SGHAT and CDR2 FQNNGV. Comment on this clonotype: A read error may produce the germline difference seen at one junction end.

Using a J-beta primer mix together with a sample-barcoded 5' primer, a second PCR was run for roughly 7 to 11 cycles. TCRdb recomputed calls from the 5' RACE reads with MiXCR, one row per CDR3 protein. The data contain about 780,000 distinct CDR3 sequences, around 45% of them singletons. This TCR derives from a man older than 75 in good health. This rearrangement joins TRBV11-2 to TRBJ2-1; D possibly uses TRBD1 or TRBD2 (5 bases each). The sequenced sample consisted of blood. CDR3 coding DNA: TGTGCGAGCAGAGGGCAGGGACACAATGAGCAGTTCTTC. The encoded protein is CASRGQGHNEQFF.